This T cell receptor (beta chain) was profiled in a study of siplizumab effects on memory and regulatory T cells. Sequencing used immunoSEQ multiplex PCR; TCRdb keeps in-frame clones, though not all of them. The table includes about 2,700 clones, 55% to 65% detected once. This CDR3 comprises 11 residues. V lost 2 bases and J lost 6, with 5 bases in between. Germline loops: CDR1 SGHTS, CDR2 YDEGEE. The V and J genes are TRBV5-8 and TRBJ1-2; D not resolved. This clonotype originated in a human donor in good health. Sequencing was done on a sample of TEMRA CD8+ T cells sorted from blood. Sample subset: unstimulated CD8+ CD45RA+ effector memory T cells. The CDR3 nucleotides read TGTGCCAGCAGCTTCGAGGATGGCTACACCTTC. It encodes CASSFEDGYTF.